These 14 T cell receptor beta chains came from one sample sequenced in a study of T cell repertoires in cytomegalovirus infection. TCRdb re-analysed the reads in MiXCR, keeping a single row per CDR3 protein. The table includes over 300,000 distinct CDR3 sequences, 8% to 9.5% detected once. The sequenced sample consisted of PBMCs. The receptors originated from a human donor in good health (CMV status not recorded). Some clones in this sample may be carry-over from other donors' samples.

There are many counts of this clonotype. The J gene is TRBJ2-7, the V gene TRBV7-8, with TRBD2 matching over 10 bases. Germline V lookup: CDR1 SGHVS, CDR2 FQNEAQ. With V trimmed by 1 base and J by 6 bases, 3 bases remained unmatched. The CDR3 runs to 14 residues. The CDR3 sequence is CASSLGGTSAEQYF. Here the CDR3 DNA reads TGTGCCAGCAGCTTAGGGGGGACTAGCGCCGAGCAGTACTTC.

V and J are TRBV28 and TRBJ1-2, with D uncertain. Germline loops: CDR1 MDHEN, CDR2 SYDVKM. The CDR3 is 15 amino acids. With 6 bases removed from V and 8 bases from J, the gap between germline ends came to 22 bases. CDR3 bases: TGTGCCAGCAGCCCAAGGCTGGGCAGGAGGCACGGCTACACCTTC. As protein: CASSPRLGRRHGYTF.

This clonotype was seen only a few times. J is TRBJ1-2 and V is TRBV27; 8 positions match TRBD1. The CDR3 is 14 residues long. Germline loops: CDR1 MNHEY, CDR2 SMNVEV (reference sequence). The V and J ends lost 4 bases and 2 bases, in that order; junction bases with no gene match: 3. The CDR3 loop is CASSSTGANYGYTF. CDR3 in DNA: TGTGCCAGCAGTTCGACAGGGGCCAACTATGGCTACACCTTC.

With regard to this clonotype: A much larger clone is a single base away; this may be a read error. This sequence joins TRBV12-3 or TRBV12-4 and TRBJ2-1, with 12 nucleotides matching TRBD2. The CDR3 has 16 residues. Trimming cost V 10 bases and J 2 bases; bases outside gene matches: 9. CDR3 amino acids: CANTRLAGETYNEQFF. The CDR3 DNA follows: TGTGCCAACACCAGACTAGCGGGAGAGACCTACAATGAGCAGTTCTTC.

The chain links TRBV11-2 to TRBJ2-5, with TRBD1 identical over 8 bases. Germline CDR1 reads SGHAT; CDR2 reads FQNNGV. V was clipped by 6 bases and J by 7 bases; unmatched bases: 13. The CDR3 is made up of 15 amino acids. CDR3 sequence reads: CASRPLGQGQGTQYF. CDR3 in DNA: TGTGCCAGCAGACCCCTCGGACAGGGCCAGGGGACCCAGTACTTC.

This clonotype was counted many times. This chain joins TRBV7-2 and TRBJ2-3, with 9 bases fitting TRBD1. Germline CDR1 is SGHTA and CDR2 is FQGNSA. The CDR3 extends over 14 amino acids. V was pared by 7 bases and J by 2 bases, with 4 bases of the junction left unmatched. This CDR3 is CASTIQGATDTQYF. CDR3 bases: TGTGCCAGCACCATACAGGGGGCCACAGATACGCAGTATTTT.

The rearrangement links TRBV12-3 or TRBV12-4 to TRBJ1-2; 8 bases map to TRBD1. The ends lost 6 bases at V and 4 bases at J; junction bases unmatched: 1. This CDR3 is 12 amino acids long. CDR3 DNA sequence: TGTGCCAGCAGGGGACAGGCCTATGGCTACACCTTC. Its translation is CASRGQAYGYTF.

This clonotype has more than one count but fewer than ten. The chain carries TRBV7-2 and TRBJ1-1; D gene uncertain. V lost 5 bases, J lost 1 base, and 14 bases lay in between. Germline CDR1 is SGHTA and CDR2 is FQGNSA. The CDR3 is 15 amino acids. CDR3 loop: CASSEEKLPNTEAFF. CDR3 coding DNA: TGTGCCAGCAGCGAGGAGAAACTTCCGAACACTGAAGCTTTCTTT.

The sample holds many counts of this clonotype. The chain combines TRBV2 with TRBJ2-5, with D perhaps TRBD1 (6 bases). CDR3 length: 13 residues. The germline V gene encodes CDR1 SNHLY and CDR2 FYNNEI. V shed 5 bases and J shed 7 bases, with 14 bases lying between them. As DNA, the CDR3 is TGTGCCAGCAGTACAGGGTGGGCGGGGACCCAGTACTTC. It encodes CASSTGWAGTQYF. Looking up the rest from reference TRBV2 and TRBJ2-5 gives the full variable domain: EPEVTQTPSHQVTQMGQEVILRCVPISNHLYFYWYRQILGQKVEFLVSFYNNEISEKSEIFDDQFSVERPDGSNFTLKIRSTKLEDSAMYFCASSTGWAGTQYFGPGTRLLVL.

This clonotype was counted ten times or more. The CDR3: CASSLARGTSGANVLTF. For the CDR3, the DNA is TGTGCCAGCAGTTTAGCCAGGGGGACTTCTGGGGCCAACGTCCTGACTTTC. The chain recombines TRBV12-3 or TRBV12-4 with TRBJ2-6; tentative D call: TRBD1 (7 bases). The length of the CDR3 is 17 residues. Between the trimmed V and J ends, which lost 0 bases and 1 base, there was a span of 10 bases.

This clonotype was detected a few times. The chain recombines TRBV20-1 with TRBJ2-5; 9 bases fit TRBD2. The CDR3 runs to 14 residues. The junction had 11 bases not matched to a gene; V was cut back by 6 bases and J by 6 bases. Per the germline V gene, CDR1 is DFQATT and CDR2 is SNEGSKA (reference sequence). This CDR3 reads CSAPRAGGEKTQYF. The CDR3 nucleotides read TGCAGTGCCCCCCGAGCGGGGGGAGAGAAGACCCAGTACTTC.

The chain uses TRBV29-1 and TRBJ1-2; D is perhaps TRBD1 (5 bases). This CDR3 comprises 12 residues. Trimming cost V 6 bases and J 2 bases, with 10 bases left between them. CDR1 and CDR2 from the germline V gene are SQVTM and ANQGSEA. CDR3 sequence (DNA): TGCAGCGTGGGGGGAGGGAACTATGGCTACACCTTC. The encoded protein is CSVGGGNYGYTF. The whole variable domain, remainder taken from reference TRBV29-1 and TRBJ1-2, is SAVISQKPSRDICQRGTSLTIQCQVDSQVTMMFWYRQQPGQSLTLIATANQGSEATYESGFVIDKFPISRPNLTFSTLTVSNMSPEDSSIYLCSVGGGNYGYTFGSGTRLTVV.

The chain uses TRBV28 and TRBJ2-5; D possibly corresponds to TRBD2 (6 bases). Germline assignment: CDR1 MDHEN and CDR2 SYDVKM. The length of the CDR3 is 15 residues. Trimming cost V 5 bases and J 1 base, with 14 bases left between them. CDR3 nucleotides: TGTGCCAGCAGTGCTCTGCCGGGAGCCCAAGAGACCCAGTACTTC. Protein sequence: CASSALPGAQETQYF.

The CDR3 is CASSQWPGGHNEQFF. Written as DNA, the CDR3 is TGCGCCAGCAGCCAATGGCCGGGGGGCCACAATGAGCAGTTCTTC. This rearrangement joins TRBV4-1 to TRBJ2-1; tentative D call: TRBD2 (7 bases). CDR1 and CDR2 from the germline V gene are MGHRA and YSYEKL. Trimming took off 2 bases at V and 5 bases at J, with 13 bases between the two ends. There are 15 residues in the CDR3.